This is a list of T cell receptor beta chains from one sample in a study of blood T cell repertoires in COVID-19. Using immunoSEQ multiplex PCR, the repertoire was profiled, and TCRdb retains in-frame clones only, with some absent. Of around 130,000 clones detected, around 82% appear once; the ten largest clones hold over 10%. The source material was peripheral blood. The receptors here all came from a human donor in a cohort sampled during active COVID-19. CDR3s leave out the opening cysteine and the closing phenylalanine or tryptophan. Each record gives: J gene, CDR3 length, V gene, clone size, D gene, CDR3 protein. D genes are given only for firm matches. Not all rows give a size; the values are once, few, many and, for expanded clones, a class.

J: TRBJ2-1; length: 14; V: TRBV4-1; size: -; D: TRBD2; CDR3: ASSQGWTSGGVEQF
J: TRBJ2-7; length: 14; V: TRBV10-3; size: -; D: -; CDR3: AISWTQGASPYEQY
J: TRBJ2-5; length: 14; V: TRBV5-1; size: -; D: TRBD2; CDR3: ASSTTLAGGLETQY
J: TRBJ2-5; length: 17; V: TRBV19; size: once; D: -; CDR3: ASSLTGRGQGSSKETQY
J: TRBJ2-3; length: 14; V: TRBV5-6; size: -; D: TRBD2; CDR3: ASSLLASGSTDTQY
J: TRBJ2-1; length: 15; V: TRBV4-2; size: once; D: -; CDR3: ASSQELGTSHYNEQF
J: TRBJ1-4; length: 11; V: TRBV6-5; size: -; D: TRBD1; CDR3: ASLRDRVEKLF
J: TRBJ1-5; length: 11; V: TRBV18; size: few; D: -; CDR3: ASSPAGNQPQH
J: TRBJ1-2; length: 11; V: TRBV6-5; size: -; D: TRBD1; CDR3: ASSYGTVKHYT
J: TRBJ2-2; length: 12; V: TRBV25-1; size: -; D: -; CDR3: ASSGSGTTGELF
J: TRBJ1-2; length: 18; V: TRBV27; size: -; D: TRBD1; CDR3: ASSFRTSPGTGATNYGYT
J: TRBJ1-6; length: 13; V: TRBV28; size: -; D: TRBD1; CDR3: ASTPRDRVNSPLH
J: TRBJ2-3; length: 8; V: TRBV12-3/TRBV12-4; size: once; D: -; CDR3: ASSGDTQY
J: TRBJ2-7; length: 10; V: TRBV12-3/TRBV12-4; size: -; D: -; CDR3: ASTGNRYEQY
J: TRBJ1-2; length: 13; V: TRBV7-9; size: -; D: TRBD1; CDR3: ASRDTGQPNYGYT
J: TRBJ2-5; length: 15; V: TRBV28; size: -; D: TRBD2; CDR3: ASSLGLAGDHQETQY
J: TRBJ1-2; length: 13; V: TRBV7-9; size: -; D: -; CDR3: ASSLAGLQGHGYT
J: TRBJ1-4; length: 13; V: TRBV28; size: -; D: TRBD1; CDR3: ASSLQGATNEKLF
J: TRBJ2-7; length: 13; V: TRBV5-1; size: -; D: -; CDR3: ASSLEGVSSYEQY
J: TRBJ2-5; length: 13; V: TRBV7-9; size: -; D: TRBD1; CDR3: ASSAWTGGHETQY
J: TRBJ2-1; length: 11; V: TRBV19; size: once; D: -; CDR3: ASSIDSYNEQF
J: TRBJ2-5; length: 11; V: TRBV25-1; size: -; D: -; CDR3: ASSKQETETQY
J: TRBJ2-1; length: 13; V: TRBV11-2; size: -; D: -; CDR3: ASSSTPGTYNEQF
J: TRBJ1-5; length: 11; V: TRBV12-3/TRBV12-4; size: -; D: -; CDR3: ASSFSGNQPQH
J: TRBJ2-5; length: 13; V: TRBV10-3; size: -; D: -; CDR3: ATQSRGAYGETQY
J: TRBJ2-3; length: 14; V: TRBV18; size: -; D: -; CDR3: ASSPLSGPSTDTQY
J: TRBJ2-3; length: 12; V: TRBV20-1; size: -; D: -; CDR3: SAIEAASRVTQY
J: TRBJ1-4; length: 14; V: TRBV5-6; size: -; D: -; CDR3: ASSYRPGGVNEKLF
J: TRBJ2-3; length: 14; V: TRBV5-6; size: -; D: TRBD1; CDR3: ASSLVPGGSTDTQY
J: TRBJ2-1; length: 14; V: TRBV6-2/TRBV6-3; size: -; D: TRBD2; CDR3: ASSYSKRGRYNEQF
J: TRBJ1-1; length: 11; V: TRBV6-5; size: few; D: -; CDR3: ASRTPHSTEAF
J: TRBJ2-7; length: 12; V: TRBV18; size: few; D: -; CDR3: ASSPGAPTGEQY
J: TRBJ2-7; length: 11; V: TRBV9; size: -; D: -; CDR3: ASSRGANYEQY
J: TRBJ1-6; length: 12; V: TRBV6-6; size: few; D: TRBD1; CDR3: ASSSGTGYSPLH
J: TRBJ2-1; length: 11; V: TRBV10-1; size: -; D: -; CDR3: ASQRTVDNEQF
J: TRBJ1-2; length: 12; V: TRBV24-1; size: -; D: -; CDR3: ATTTGFSNYGYT
J: TRBJ2-2; length: 14; V: TRBV10-3; size: -; D: TRBD2; CDR3: AISATSGGNTGELF
J: TRBJ2-1; length: 15; V: TRBV11-2; size: -; D: -; CDR3: ASSLDGAVSSYNEQF
J: TRBJ2-2; length: 13; V: TRBV6-6; size: -; D: -; CDR3: ASTLQGANTGELF
J: TRBJ2-3; length: 11; V: TRBV2; size: -; D: -; CDR3: ARRAPGSDTQY
J: TRBJ2-3; length: 16; V: TRBV3-1/TRBV3-2; size: -; D: TRBD2; CDR3: ASSQGPISGGAEDTQY